Shown below are 28 T cell receptor beta chains from a single sample sequenced in a study of blood T cell repertoires in COVID-19. Libraries were prepared by immunoSEQ multiplex PCR; TCRdb keeps only in-frame clonotypes and omits some of them. The sample lists tens of thousands of clones; 80% to 95% were seen once. Sequenced material: peripheral blood. These receptor sequences come from a woman over 75 with acute or convalescent COVID-19.

This clone was picked up one time. The chain couples TRBV7-9 to TRBJ2-1; 7 nucleotides match TRBD2. Trimming removed 5 bases from V and 9 bases from J; junction bases left unmatched: 7. The CDR3 has 13 amino acids. Per the germline V gene, CDR1 is SEHNR and CDR2 is FQNEAQ (reference sequence). The CDR3 coding sequence is TGTGCCAGCAGCCCGGGGCGGGAGAGTGAGCAGTTCTTC. Encoded protein: CASSPGRESEQFF. Together with reference TRBV7-9 and TRBJ2-1, the CDR3 gives the full variable domain: DTGVSQNPRHKITKRGQNVTFRCDPISEHNRLYWYRQTLGQGPEFLTYFQNEAQLEKSRLLSDRFSAERPKGSFSTLEIQRTEQGDSAMYLCASSPGRESEQFFGPGTRLTVL.

The chain couples TRBV6-2 or TRBV6-3 to TRBJ2-5; D is unresolved. The germline V gene encodes CDR1 MNHEY and CDR2 SVGEGT. Deletions cut 4 bases from V and 1 base from J, with 4 bases between. The CDR3 runs to 12 residues. CDR3 DNA: TGTGCCAGCAGTTTGGCCCAAGAGACCCAGTACTTC. Translated: CASSLAQETQYF.

The rearrangement links TRBV3-1 (or the pseudogene TRBV3-2) to TRBJ2-1; TRBD2 is a possible D gene (6 bases). The length of the CDR3 is 13 residues. Germline CDR1 is LGHDT and CDR2 is YNNKEL (reference sequence). V was pared by 1 base and J by 12 bases, with 13 bases between. The DNA of the CDR3 is TGTGCCAGCAGCCAAGGGGGCGGGGTCGCGCAGTTCTTC. This translates into CASSQGGGVAQFF.

The chain has TRBV2 and TRBJ2-3; D is unclear. The V and J ends lost 3 bases and 0 bases respectively, with 16 bases between them. The CDR3 covers 17 residues. In germline, CDR1 is SNHLY, CDR2 FYNNEI. CDR3 residues: CASSETPTTPSTDTQYF. The CDR3 DNA sequence: TGTGCCAGCAGTGAGACCCCTACTACTCCAAGCACAGATACGCAGTATTTT.

The chain is built from TRBV10-3 and TRBJ1-5; 9 positions match TRBD1. CDR3 length: 15 amino acids. Trimming cost V 6 bases and J 3 bases; bases outside gene matches: 6. Germline V lookup: CDR1 ENHRY, CDR2 SYGVKD. Here the CDR3 reads CAIRATGGDNQPQHF. The CDR3 nucleotides are TGTGCCATCAGAGCGACAGGGGGTGACAATCAGCCCCAGCATTTT.

About this clone: The sample holds other DNA sequences that translate to the same CDR3. This CDR3 is CASSLGLAGEAYEQYF. Written as DNA, the CDR3 is TGCGCCAGCAGCCTGGGACTAGCGGGAGAAGCCTACGAGCAGTACTTC. The gene calls are TRBV5-1 and TRBJ2-7; 14 positions match TRBD2. V was clipped by 4 bases and J by 2 bases; unmatched bases: 5. The CDR3 runs to 16 residues. Germline CDR1 SGHRS, CDR2 YFSETQ.

The CDR3 DNA reads as TGTGCCAGTAGTATAACAGGGTCGCGGCAGCCCCAGCATTTT. This codes for CASSITGSRQPQHF. The chain recombines TRBV19 with TRBJ1-5; a weak D match, TRBD1 (6 bases). The CDR3 sequence is 14 residues long. CDR1 LNHDA and CDR2 SQIVND come from the germline V gene (reference sequence). V lost 2 bases, J lost 7 bases, and 12 bases lay in between.

In this sample, this clone turned up a few times. The CDR3 here is CASSLDSGDEQYF. In DNA, the CDR3 is TGTGCCAGCAGCTTAGATTCGGGGGACGAGCAGTACTTC. This chain joins TRBV11-3 and TRBJ2-7; tentative D call: TRBD2 (6 bases). The CDR3 length is 13 residues. The V gene's germline CDR1 is SGHNT and CDR2 YENEEA. With 0 bases removed from V and 5 bases from J, the gap between germline ends came to 8 bases. Using reference TRBV11-3 and TRBJ2-7 for the parts outside the CDR3, the full variable domain is EAGVVQSPRYKIIEKKQPVAFWCNPISGHNTLYWYLQNLGQGPELLIRYENEEAVDDSQLPKDRFSAERLKGVDSTLKIQPAELGDSAVYLCASSLDSGDEQYFGPGTRLTVT.

This chain uses TRBV7-6 with TRBJ2-1, with TRBD2 as a possible D gene (6 bases). Trimming removed 1 base from V and 6 bases from J, with 13 bases in between. CDR1 SGHVS and CDR2 FNYEAQ come from the germline V gene. The CDR3 spans 15 residues. CDR3 in amino acids: CASSLGGVLINEQFF. DNA for the CDR3: TGTGCCAGCAGCTTAGGGGGGGTTCTTATCAATGAGCAGTTCTTC.

The V call is TRBV3-1 (or the pseudogene TRBV3-2), the J call TRBJ2-1; 11 bases match TRBD2. V shed 1 base and J 7 bases; nucleotides not matched to a gene: 3. The germline CDR1 and CDR2 sequences are LGHDT and YNNKEL (reference sequence). The CDR3 runs 15 residues. The CDR3 DNA sequence: TGTGCCAGCAGCCAAGCGACTAGCGGGATAAATGAGCAGTTCTTC. Translation gives CASSQATSGINEQFF.

This chain links TRBV5-1 with TRBJ2-3; D might be TRBD2 (7 bases). This CDR3 comprises 13 residues. Germline CDR1 reads SGHRS; CDR2 reads YFSETQ. V was cut by 9 bases and J by 1 base, with 12 bases left in between. CDR3: CATRGGGTDTQYF. CDR3 in DNA: TGCGCCACGCGAGGGGGGGGCACAGATACGCAGTATTTT.

The V gene is TRBV3-1 (or the pseudogene TRBV3-2), the J gene TRBJ2-3; 11 nucleotides agree with TRBD2. V shed 4 bases and J 5 bases; nucleotides not matched to a gene: 5. CDR1 is LGHDT, CDR2 YNNKEL, per germline (reference sequence). This CDR3 comprises 15 residues. The CDR3 DNA sequence: TGTGCCAGCAGCCTCGCTAGCGGGGGGCAAGATACGCAGTATTTT. Encoded protein: CASSLASGGQDTQYF.

The rearrangement uses TRBV18 and TRBJ2-5; 7 nucleotides agree with TRBD1. The CDR3 consists of 14 residues. Germline V gene sequence: CDR1 KGHSH, CDR2 LQKENI. The V segment lost 2 bases and the J segment 2 bases; nucleotides outside the gene matches: 2. CDR3 region: CASSPGTDQETQYF. The CDR3 DNA is TGTGCCAGCTCACCAGGGACAGATCAAGAGACCCAGTACTTC.

This clone was detected only a few times. V is TRBV2 and J is TRBJ2-7; the D gene is possibly TRBD1 (5 bases). V shed 6 bases and J shed 2 bases, with 14 bases lying between them. The CDR3 covers 14 residues. Germline CDR1 is SNHLY and CDR2 is FYNNEI. The CDR3 here is CASSFGRRAYEQYF. The CDR3 nucleotides read TGTGCCAGCAGCTTTGGGCGCAGGGCCTACGAGCAGTACTTC.

The V gene is TRBV7-3, the J gene TRBJ2-3; TRBD1 agrees at 11 bases. Germline assignment: CDR1 SGHTA and CDR2 FQGTGA. CDR3 length equals 15 residues. The junction had 6 bases not matched to a gene; V was cut back by 6 bases and J by 4 bases. The CDR3 DNA follows: TGTGCCAGCAGGGACGGGACAGGGGGTCCAGATACGCAGTATTTT. This gives the protein CASRDGTGGPDTQYF. The full variable domain, in which reference TRBV7-3 and TRBJ2-3 provide the parts outside the CDR3, is GAGVSQTPSNKVTEKGKYVELRCDPISGHTALYWYRQSLGQGPEFLIYFQGTGAADDSGLPNDRFFAVRPEGSVSTLKIQRTERGDSAVYLCASRDGTGGPDTQYFGPGTRLTVL.

The rearrangement joins TRBV11-2 to TRBJ1-3, with a tentative D call TRBD1 (5 bases). The CDR3 covers 16 residues. Germline-derived CDR1 and CDR2 are SGHAT and FQNNGV. V lost 5 bases to trimming and J lost 0 bases, with 14 bases between them. The CDR3 reads CASSPRAGPSGNTIYF. The CDR3 DNA follows: TGTGCCAGCAGCCCCCGGGCGGGACCCTCTGGAAACACCATATATTTT. Looking up the rest from reference TRBV11-2 and TRBJ1-3 gives the full variable domain: EAGVAQSPRYKIIEKRQSVAFWCNPISGHATLYWYQQILGQGPKLLIQFQNNGVVDDSQLPKDRFSAERLKGVDSTLKIQPAKLEDSAVYLCASSPRAGPSGNTIYFGEGSWLTVV.

This clone occurred once. The rearrangement links TRBV7-2 to TRBJ1-1; tentatively, D is TRBD1 (5 bases). Trimming cost V 6 bases and J 1 base, with 9 bases left between them. CDR3 size: 13 residues. Germline-derived CDR1 and CDR2 are SGHTA and FQGNSA. CDR3 amino acids: CASRWGGNTEAFF. CDR3 DNA: TGTGCCAGCAGGTGGGGGGGGAACACTGAAGCTTTCTTT.

This clone was detected only a few times. The chain carries TRBV6-6 and TRBJ1-2; D may be TRBD1 (5 bases). CDR3 length: 13 amino acids. V was trimmed by 6 bases and J by 4 bases, leaving 12 bases between them. Per germline, CDR1 MNHNY and CDR2 SVGAGI (reference sequence). The CDR3 bases are TGTGCCAGCAGCCCCGACAGCCTCTATGGCTACACCTTC. This encodes CASSPDSLYGYTF.

The rearrangement joins TRBV2 to TRBJ1-1; possibly TRBD1 for D (5 bases). The CDR3 runs to 14 residues. V was clipped by 3 bases and J by 2 bases, with 10 bases between them. Germline loops: CDR1 SNHLY, CDR2 FYNNEI. This chain's CDR3 is CASSDLGGNTEAFF. In DNA form, the CDR3 reads TGTGCCAGCAGTGACTTGGGGGGTAACACTGAAGCTTTCTTT.

This chain uses TRBV19 with TRBJ1-5, with 7 positions matching TRBD1. Germline trimming cut 5 bases from V and 12 bases from J; bases unmatched to any gene: 10. Germline assignment: CDR1 LNHDA and CDR2 SQIVND (reference sequence). CDR3 size: 13 residues. In DNA, the CDR3 is TGTGCCAGTAGTTCCACTCGACAGGGAATCCAGCATTTT. Its protein product is CASSSTRQGIQHF. Looking up the rest from reference TRBV19 and TRBJ1-5 gives the full variable domain: DGGITQSPKYLFRKEGQNVTLSCEQNLNHDAMYWYRQDPGQGLRLIYYSQIVNDFQKGDIAEGYSVSREKKESFPLTVTSAQKNPTAFYLCASSSTRQGIQHFGDGTRLSIL.

The rearrangement links TRBV2 to TRBJ2-7, with 7 nucleotides matching TRBD1. J was trimmed by 5 bases and V by 6 bases; bases with no gene match: 7. The CDR3 extends over 13 amino acids. Germline V gene sequence: CDR1 SNHLY, CDR2 FYNNEI. CDR3 DNA: TGTGCCAGCAGAGACGACAGGGCACACGAGCAGTACTTC. Translating gives CASRDDRAHEQYF.

The V and J genes are TRBV24-1 and TRBJ2-3; 11 positions agree with TRBD2. CDR3 length: 18 amino acids. After removal of 2 bases from V and 4 bases from J, the junction contained 10 bases not matched to a gene. The germline gives CDR1 KGHDR, CDR2 SFDVKD. CDR3 protein: CATSDSRFLAGGSDTQYF. The DNA of the CDR3 is TGTGCCACCAGTGATTCCCGTTTCCTAGCGGGAGGTTCAGATACGCAGTATTTT.

Written as DNA, the CDR3 is TGTGCCAGCAGCTTAGCCCGACAGGGGTCAGATACGCAGTATTTT. Residues: CASSLARQGSDTQYF. The chain employs TRBV7-9 and TRBJ2-3; 8 bases line up with TRBD1. Losses at the gene ends were 0 bases for V and 4 bases for J; bases not matched to a gene: 3. This CDR3 is built from 15 residues. Germline CDR1 reads SEHNR; CDR2 reads FQNEAQ (reference sequence).

The chain joins TRBV12-3 or TRBV12-4 to TRBJ2-3; the D is unclear. The CDR3 is 13 amino acids. V was shortened by 6 bases and J by 3 bases, with 10 bases between the two germline ends. The CDR3 spells CASSLGTTDTQYF. DNA for the CDR3: TGTGCCAGCAGCCTAGGAACTACAGATACGCAGTATTTT.

This chain connects TRBV19 to TRBJ1-2; D call uncertain. This CDR3 contains 12 residues. CDR1 and CDR2 (germline): LNHDA, SQIVND (reference sequence). The germline V and J ends were trimmed by 2 bases and 6 bases, with 7 bases remaining between them. For the CDR3, the DNA is TGTGCCAGTAGTATACGCCAGGATGGCTACACCTTC. Protein: CASSIRQDGYTF.

The chain links TRBV3-1 (or the pseudogene TRBV3-2) to TRBJ1-2, with TRBD1 as a possible D gene (5 bases). The V gene's germline CDR1 is LGHDT and CDR2 YNNKEL (reference sequence). Trimming took 1 base from V and 7 from J, leaving 13 bases between them. This CDR3 has 14 amino acids. For the CDR3, the DNA is TGTGCCAGCAGCCAAGGATCCAGGGTGGGTGGCTACACCTTC. This encodes CASSQGSRVGGYTF.

The chain recombines TRBV6-5 with TRBJ2-1; 8 bases map to TRBD1. Germline V gene data show CDR1 as MNHEY and CDR2 as SVGAGI. The junction had 8 bases not matched to a gene; V was cut back by 7 bases and J by 3 bases. CDR3 length equals 15 residues. The CDR3 region has the DNA TGTGCCAGCACCGGGACAGGCGACAGCTACAATGAGCAGTTCTTC. Amino acid sequence: CASTGTGDSYNEQFF.

This sequence joins TRBV6-5 and TRBJ1-5; no firm D call. The CDR3 sequence is 12 residues long. Deletions cut 5 bases from V and 4 bases from J, with 6 bases between. Germline-derived CDR1 and CDR2 are MNHEY and SVGAGI. The CDR3 bases are TGTGCCAGCAGTACACATAATCAGCCCCAGCATTTT. It codes for CASSTHNQPQHF.